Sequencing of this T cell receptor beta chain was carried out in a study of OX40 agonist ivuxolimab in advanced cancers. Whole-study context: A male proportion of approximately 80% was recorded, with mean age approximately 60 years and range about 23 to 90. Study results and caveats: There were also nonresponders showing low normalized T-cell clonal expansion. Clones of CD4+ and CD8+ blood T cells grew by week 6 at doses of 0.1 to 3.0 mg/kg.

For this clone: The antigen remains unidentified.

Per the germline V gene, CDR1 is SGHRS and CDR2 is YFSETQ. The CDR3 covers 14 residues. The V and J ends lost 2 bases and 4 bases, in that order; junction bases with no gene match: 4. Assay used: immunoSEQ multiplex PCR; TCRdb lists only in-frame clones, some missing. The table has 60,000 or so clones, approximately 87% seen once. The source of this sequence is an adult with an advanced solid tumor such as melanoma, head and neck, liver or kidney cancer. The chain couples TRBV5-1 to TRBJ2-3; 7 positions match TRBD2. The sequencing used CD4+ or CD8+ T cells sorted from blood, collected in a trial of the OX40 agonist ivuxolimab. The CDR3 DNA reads TGCGCCAGCAGCTTTGGCGGGAGCGCAGATACGCAGTATTTT. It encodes CASSFGGSADTQYF.